This is a list of T cell receptor beta chains from one sample in a study of PD-1 blockade in classical Hodgkin lymphoma. Profiling relied on immunoSEQ multiplex PCR, and the TCRdb table lists in-frame clones only, not all of them. The sample lists about 97,000 clones; roughly 83% were seen once. Here the sequenced sample was peripheral blood mononuclear cells (PBMCs), taken at baseline. The receptors come from a human donor with classical Hodgkin lymphoma. Each CDR3 is given without its conserved first and last residue.

v_call	j_call	cdr3_aa
TRBV2	TRBJ2-5	ASSQTSGREETQY
TRBV7-8	TRBJ2-2	ASSLVQRELF
TRBV19	TRBJ2-3	ASSTGLNTDTQY
TRBV27	TRBJ2-2	ASSFRGTIVGGELF
TRBV7-6	TRBJ2-1	ASSGREGEQF
TRBV6-5	TRBJ2-7	ASTPGWAYEQY
TRBV18	TRBJ1-5	ASSRDRGDQPQH
TRBV5-1	TRBJ2-7	ASARIPGPIFEQY
TRBV2	TRBJ1-2	ASSSGFSTGGYT
TRBV21-1	TRBJ2-4	ASSNVIGAKNIQY
TRBV10-3	TRBJ2-1	AISDSGLAGRGHEQF
TRBV7-9	TRBJ2-1	ASSLARQREGIEQF
TRBV6-5	TRBJ1-1	ASGGAPEAF
TRBV7-2	TRBJ2-3	ASSLEVPDTQY
TRBV19	TRBJ1-5	ASSPRRGGSNQPQH
TRBV5-1	TRBJ2-1	ASRTSGNYNEQF
TRBV27	TRBJ1-5	ASSPTRGDSVQPQH
TRBV30	TRBJ2-5	AWSGLVRETQY
TRBV5-1	TRBJ1-1	ASSSTAGLNTEAF
TRBV5-5	TRBJ1-2	ASSLVGANYGYT
TRBV9	TRBJ2-1	ASSGDRADNEQF
TRBV6-1	TRBJ2-4	ASSEAIKNIQY
TRBV6-5	TRBJ2-4	ASSYRTAGGHIQY
TRBV7-6	TRBJ2-1	ASSLVLAGDPLDEQF
TRBV14	TRBJ2-2	ASSQAVAGELF
TRBV10-3	TRBJ2-5	AISDSGTSGTQY
TRBV27	TRBJ1-1	ASSLGGWTEAF
TRBV28	TRBJ1-1	ASRPPGTGPRGAF
TRBV28	TRBJ1-5	ASRDGGQPQH
TRBV6-6	TRBJ1-5	ASSYAGGDQPQH
TRBV7-9	TRBJ2-2	ASSSSWDTGELF
TRBV7-2	TRBJ2-7	ASSLYPSPAEQY
TRBV27	TRBJ2-7	ASSRGGTSVGEQY
TRBV5-1	TRBJ2-1	ASSLEGGEQF
TRBV19	TRBJ2-2	ASSREAGIVYGELF
TRBV21-1	TRBJ2-3	ASSSWTGDTQY
TRBV7-2	TRBJ2-1	ASSLDSGRTYNEQF
TRBV10-3	TRBJ2-1	AIGQSAYEQF
TRBV10-3	TRBJ2-5	AISLSGGEETQY
TRBV6-5	TRBJ1-2	ASRGQGAYGYT
TRBV7-2	TRBJ2-7	ASSLFGTGGLSPYEQY
TRBV19	TRBJ1-5	ASTPGDWSNQPQH